Listed below are T cell receptor beta chains from one sample, sequenced in a study of blood T cell repertoires in COVID-19. Clones were sequenced by immunoSEQ multiplex PCR, and TCRdb holds only the in-frame ones, with some missing. Of about 340,000 clones listed, around nine tenths are singletons. The sequenced sample was peripheral blood. The receptors here all came from a woman aged 70-85 years with COVID-19, enrolled during active disease. The conserved cysteine and the conserved F or W are not part of the CDR3 here. The order of the fields is V gene, CDR3 protein.

V: TRBV12-3/TRBV12-4; CDR3: ASSDRGGNEQF
V: TRBV6-1; CDR3: ASSEKGGAAEAF
V: TRBV4-1; CDR3: ASSPPSWPDYGYT
V: TRBV18; CDR3: ASSPTDSAYEQY
V: TRBV27; CDR3: ASSLFRGSNQPQH
V: TRBV12-3/TRBV12-4; CDR3: ASSTLNTEAF
V: TRBV6-2/TRBV6-3; CDR3: ASSYPGGKALF
V: TRBV18; CDR3: ASSLTSETSTDTQY
V: TRBV5-1; CDR3: ASSLRQSHEINYGYT
V: TRBV5-1; CDR3: ASSPHGGDQPQH
V: TRBV2; CDR3: ASSEAPGHTYEQY
V: TRBV27; CDR3: ASNRNGGYQETQY
V: TRBV7-2; CDR3: ASSIGQGLQPQH
V: TRBV30; CDR3: AGNLLTADSPLH
V: TRBV27; CDR3: ASSTGGDQPQH
V: TRBV3-1/TRBV3-2; CDR3: ASSPQGTGYGYT
V: TRBV30; CDR3: AFDGTDLGYT
V: TRBV6-5; CDR3: ASSPLMGGQPQH
V: TRBV24-1; CDR3: ATSDGGYNEQF
V: TRBV28; CDR3: ASSLGPSFYEQY
V: TRBV7-9; CDR3: ASSLGGRDPKGEQF
V: TRBV18; CDR3: ASSPPTGSYEQY
V: TRBV9; CDR3: ASIGGGSNTQY
V: TRBV5-1; CDR3: ASSLEGASGNTIY
V: TRBV2; CDR3: ASSLSLAGAGDTQY
V: TRBV13; CDR3: ASSTGTSMNTEAF
V: TRBV11-3; CDR3: ASSLVPGQVYNSPLH
V: TRBV27; CDR3: ASTPDRVNTEAF
V: TRBV7-2; CDR3: ASSSQAGRQETQY
V: TRBV10-3; CDR3: AISEGQSSYEQY
V: TRBV5-6; CDR3: ASSRGADRAIHEAF
V: TRBV7-9; CDR3: ASSPTPTSGPYNEQF
V: TRBV3-1/TRBV3-2; CDR3: ASSQAEGAGGYT
V: TRBV28; CDR3: ATKKPWGGNQPQH
V: TRBV9; CDR3: ASSDPPGVPTDTQY
V: TRBV6-1; CDR3: ASSEARDRGLWSSAF
V: TRBV6-5; CDR3: ASTPETGFNGYT
V: TRBV24-1; CDR3: ATSPGTGAYEQY
V: TRBV3-1/TRBV3-2; CDR3: ASSQGAGSEAF
V: TRBV2; CDR3: ASSVGQGVD
V: TRBV6-5; CDR3: ASSKRGGSEAF
V: TRBV2; CDR3: ASSATGSGTEAF
V: TRBV7-7; CDR3: ASSARTGAITYEQY
V: TRBV19; CDR3: ASSIGRRGDGYT
V: TRBV29-1; CDR3: SASSTGFNEKLF
V: TRBV11-2; CDR3: ASSLSGATYNEQF
V: TRBV29-1; CDR3: SVNAGNTEAF
V: TRBV6-4; CDR3: ASSAEAGAFYNEQF
V: TRBV2; CDR3: ATEGARVTGELF
V: TRBV2; CDR3: ASSESGQGGFGYGYT
V: TRBV5-6; CDR3: ASSLGTGGYNEQF
V: TRBV4-3; CDR3: ASSQEQWEANYGYT
V: TRBV24-1; CDR3: ATSDLQGTEAF
V: TRBV5-1; CDR3: ASSVGQGATQETQY
V: TRBV24-1; CDR3: ATSDLQTDQPQH
V: TRBV7-9; CDR3: ASSVYQGNEKLF
V: TRBV7-3; CDR3: ASSLSGGGPYNEQF
V: TRBV9; CDR3: ASSVGEGVNEQF
V: TRBV4-1; CDR3: ASSRIQGNEQF